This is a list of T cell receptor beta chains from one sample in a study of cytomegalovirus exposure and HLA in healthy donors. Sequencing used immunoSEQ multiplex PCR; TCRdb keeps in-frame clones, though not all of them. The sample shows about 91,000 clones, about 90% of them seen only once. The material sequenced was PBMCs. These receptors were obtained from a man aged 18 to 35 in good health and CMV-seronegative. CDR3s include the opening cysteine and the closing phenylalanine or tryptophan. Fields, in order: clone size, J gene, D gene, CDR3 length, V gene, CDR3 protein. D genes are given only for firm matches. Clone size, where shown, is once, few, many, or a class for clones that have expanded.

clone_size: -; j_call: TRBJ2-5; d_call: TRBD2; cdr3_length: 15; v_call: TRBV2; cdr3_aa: CASSGASGRGETQYF
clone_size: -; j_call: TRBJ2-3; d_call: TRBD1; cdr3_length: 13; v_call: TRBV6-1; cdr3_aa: CASRHGQGDTQYF
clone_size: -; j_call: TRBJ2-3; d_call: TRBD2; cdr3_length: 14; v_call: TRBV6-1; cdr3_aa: CASSRSPLAGVVYF
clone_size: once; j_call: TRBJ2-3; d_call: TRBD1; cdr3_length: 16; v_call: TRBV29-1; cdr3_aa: CSVTDPGQGVADTQYF
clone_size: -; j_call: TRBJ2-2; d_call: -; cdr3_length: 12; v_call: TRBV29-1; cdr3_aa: CSHSGGTGELFF
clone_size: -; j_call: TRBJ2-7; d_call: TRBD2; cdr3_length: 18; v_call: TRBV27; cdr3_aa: CASSLRPLSGGRFHEQYF
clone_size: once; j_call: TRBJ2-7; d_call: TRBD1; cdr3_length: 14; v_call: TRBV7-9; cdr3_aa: CASSLTGGLHEQYF
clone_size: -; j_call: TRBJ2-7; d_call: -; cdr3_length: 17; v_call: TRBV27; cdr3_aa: CASSLFGHSEAHYEQYF
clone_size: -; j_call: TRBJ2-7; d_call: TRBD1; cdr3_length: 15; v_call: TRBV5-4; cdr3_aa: CASSIPGTGGGEQYF
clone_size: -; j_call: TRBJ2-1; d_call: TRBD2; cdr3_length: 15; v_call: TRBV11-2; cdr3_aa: CASSSPLAGDNEQFF
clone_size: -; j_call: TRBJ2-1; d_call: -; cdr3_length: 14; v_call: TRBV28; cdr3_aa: CASRSGSSYNEQFF
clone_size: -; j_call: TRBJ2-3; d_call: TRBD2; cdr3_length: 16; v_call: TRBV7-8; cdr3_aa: CASSLALAGVSDTQYF
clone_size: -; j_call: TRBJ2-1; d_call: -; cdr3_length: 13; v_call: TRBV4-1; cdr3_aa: CASSHHSYNEQFF
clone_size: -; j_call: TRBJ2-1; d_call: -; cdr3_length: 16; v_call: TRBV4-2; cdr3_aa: CASSQEVRGQGDEQFF
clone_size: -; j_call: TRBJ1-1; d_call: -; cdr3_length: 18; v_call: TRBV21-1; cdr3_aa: CASSKNYMAQGARESAFF